The 18 T cell receptor beta chains given below trace back to one sample, sequenced in a study of Ad26.COV2.S vaccination and SARS-CoV-2 variants. Sequencing was performed with immunoSEQ multiplex PCR; in TCRdb, only in-frame clones are kept and a portion is missing. Among approximately 480,000 clones, 70% to 90% were seen once, and the ten largest hold over 10%. The sample's treatment: around 19 received Ad26.COV2.S at low or high dose, single or two shots; several received placebo; per-sample allocation not given. Sampling occurred on day 63 after the first vaccine or placebo injection. This specimen consisted of peripheral blood, obtained in a trial of Ad26.COV2.S vaccine versus placebo. These receptors all come from a person aged 18 to 65 who received the Ad26.COV2.S COVID-19 vaccine or a placebo.

The chain uses TRBV7-8 and TRBJ2-7; perhaps TRBD2 as D (6 bases). V lost 1 base and J 5 bases, leaving 21 bases between the germline ends. The CDR3 extends over 17 amino acids. The germline V gene has CDR1 SGHVS and CDR2 FQNEAQ. CDR3 protein: CASSLGGSGRFPHEQYF. CDR3 nucleotide sequence: TGTGCCAGCAGCTTAGGTGGTTCCGGGAGATTCCCCCACGAGCAGTACTTC.

The genes are TRBV6-2 or TRBV6-3 and TRBJ2-2; a weak D match, TRBD1 (5 bases). CDR1 MNHEY and CDR2 SVGEGT come from the germline V gene. CDR3 length: 16 residues. Trimming removed 2 bases at V and 1 base at J, with 11 bases between. The CDR3, as DNA: TGTGCCAGCAGTTACATGGCAGGGCGGAACACCGGGGAGCTGTTTTTT. This codes for CASSYMAGRNTGELFF.

For this clone: Within the sample, other DNA sequences also encode this same CDR3. V gene TRBV30 combines with J gene TRBJ1-5; no clear D. Trimming left V 1 base short and J 0 bases short, with 7 bases between. Germline CDR1 GTSNPN, CDR2 SVGIG (reference sequence). The CDR3 is 14 residues long. DNA of the CDR3: TGTGCCTGGAGTGCGGGGAATAGCAATCAGCCCCAGCATTTT. Translating it yields CAWSAGNSNQPQHF. The complete variable domain, with remaining parts taken from reference TRBV30 and TRBJ1-5, reads SQTIHQWPATLVQPVGSPLSLECTVEGTSNPNLYWYRQAAGRGLQLLFYSVGIGQISSEVPQNLSASRPQDRQFILSSKKLLLSDSGFYLCAWSAGNSNQPQHFGDGTRLSIL.

The V call is TRBV7-3, the J call TRBJ2-6; D ambiguous. V was shortened by 2 bases and J by 0 bases, with 11 bases between the two germline ends. The CDR3 consists of 17 residues. Germline-derived CDR1 and CDR2 are SGHTA and FQGTGA. CDR3 residues: CASSLAPFGSGANVLTF. The DNA of the CDR3 is TGTGCCAGCAGCTTAGCTCCTTTCGGCTCTGGGGCCAACGTCCTGACTTTC.

The chain uses TRBV27 and TRBJ1-3, with TRBD1 as a possible D gene (5 bases). V lost 6 bases and J 0 bases, leaving 15 bases between the germline ends. This CDR3 spans 16 amino acids. Germline V gene sequence: CDR1 MNHEY, CDR2 SMNVEV (reference sequence). The CDR3, as DNA: TGTGCCAGCAGCCGGGGGTCCCCAGGCTCTGGAAACACCATATATTTT. This translates into CASSRGSPGSGNTIYF.

The chain joins TRBV6-1 to TRBJ1-5; no definite D call. CDR1 MNHNS and CDR2 SASEGT come from the germline V gene. Trimming removed 4 bases from V and 11 bases from J, with 24 bases in between. The CDR3 has 16 residues. The CDR3 DNA is TGTGCCAGCAGTGCTACAAACTCGGGGAGGGCCAAGGCCCAGCATTTT. This gives the protein CASSATNSGRAKAQHF.

The rearrangement links TRBV9 to TRBJ2-7; D is possibly TRBD1 or TRBD2 (5 bases each). Trimming shortened V by 4 bases and J by 3 bases, and 20 bases separated the two germline ends. Germline V gene sequence: CDR1 SGDLS, CDR2 YYNGEE. This CDR3 has 16 amino acids. CDR3 loop: CASSFPPGRGNYEQYF. CDR3 DNA: TGTGCCAGCAGCTTCCCCCCGGGGCGTGGGAACTACGAGCAGTACTTC.

This clone was observed a few times. The rearrangement links TRBV5-1 to TRBJ2-7, with D unresolved. CDR3 length: 12 amino acids. Trimming cost V 4 bases and J 4 bases, with 9 bases left between them. Germline-derived CDR1 and CDR2 are SGHRS and YFSETQ. The CDR3 DNA reads as TGCGCCAGCAGCCCCGGGCAATACGAGCAGTACTTC. Encoded protein: CASSPGQYEQYF.

The chain has TRBV7-9 and TRBJ2-2; 7 bases align to TRBD2. Germline values: CDR1 SEHNR, CDR2 FQNEAQ (reference sequence). The junction had 2 bases not matched to a gene; V was cut back by 6 bases and J by 4 bases. This CDR3 has 13 amino acids. The CDR3 coding sequence is TGTGCCAGCAGGCGGACTAGCACCGGGGAGCTGTTTTTT. Its translation: CASRRTSTGELFF.

CDR3 protein: CASSRSGGIREQYF. DNA of the CDR3: TGTGCCAGCAGTCGGTCGGGAGGCATACGGGAGCAGTACTTC. The V and J genes are TRBV28 and TRBJ2-7; 7 bases are a match to TRBD2. The CDR3 is 14 amino acids. The V gene end was trimmed by 5 bases and the J gene end by 7 bases; junction bases not matched to a gene: 11. Germline V gene data show CDR1 as MDHEN and CDR2 as SYDVKM. Together with reference TRBV28 and TRBJ2-7, the CDR3 gives the full variable domain: DVKVTQSSRYLVKRTGEKVFLECVQDMDHENMFWYRQDPGLGLRLIYFSYDVKMKEKGDIPEGYSVSREKKERFSLILESASTNQTSMYLCASSRSGGIREQYFGPGTRLTVT.

The genes are TRBV5-6 and TRBJ1-2, with D possibly being TRBD1 (5 bases). In germline, CDR1 is SGHDT, CDR2 YYEEEE. The CDR3 has 16 residues. V was trimmed by 0 bases and J by 6 bases, leaving 18 bases between them. The CDR3 sequence: CASSLVGVGMKNGYTF. The CDR3 coding sequence is TGTGCCAGCAGCTTGGTAGGGGTAGGGATGAAAAATGGCTACACCTTC.

The sample holds one count of this clone. The chain carries TRBV10-3 and TRBJ1-3, with D possibly matching TRBD1 (6 bases). Trimming took 3 bases from V and 0 from J, leaving 15 bases between them. In germline, CDR1 is ENHRY, CDR2 SYGVKD. The CDR3 is 17 amino acids. The CDR3 DNA reads TGTGCCATCAGTGACCCTGGACAGCCGAGCTCTGGAAACACCATATATTTT. It yields the protein CAISDPGQPSSGNTIYF.

The V call is TRBV10-3, the J call TRBJ2-7, with a tentative D call TRBD2 (6 bases). The CDR3 contains 13 residues. Germline CDR1 ENHRY, CDR2 SYGVKD. The germline V and J ends were trimmed by 0 bases and 7 bases, with 10 bases remaining between them. The CDR3 reads CAISESSGREQYF. CDR3 nucleotide sequence: TGTGCCATCAGTGAGTCTTCCGGGAGAGAGCAGTACTTC.

This chain joins TRBV4-3 and TRBJ2-7; the match to TRBD1 covers 9 bases. The V gene end was trimmed by 1 base and the J gene end by 4 bases; junction bases not matched to a gene: 5. The V gene's germline CDR1 is LGHNA and CDR2 YSLEER. The CDR3 totals 15 residues. The CDR3 DNA reads as TGCGCCAGCAGCCAAGGGGGGACAGGGTCTTACGAGCAGTACTTC. Its protein is CASSQGGTGSYEQYF.

The chain recombines TRBV6-2 or TRBV6-3 with TRBJ2-2; D is undetermined. V was trimmed by 5 bases and J by 9 bases, leaving 13 bases between them. The CDR3 sequence is 13 residues long. Germline loops: CDR1 MNHEY, CDR2 SVGEGT. The CDR3: CASSGTGRRELFF. As DNA, the CDR3 is TGTGCCAGCAGTGGAACCGGGCGCCGGGAGCTGTTTTTT.

This chain uses TRBV29-1 with TRBJ1-2; 11 nucleotides line up with TRBD1. The CDR3 runs to 15 residues. Per germline, CDR1 SQVTM and CDR2 ANQGSEA. V lost 8 bases, J lost 1 base, and 9 bases stayed unmatched. DNA of the CDR3: TGCAGCATATCCCCCGGGACAGGGGGTAACTATGGCTACACCTTC. This gives the protein CSISPGTGGNYGYTF.

The table lists this clone with a few counts. The chain links TRBV5-4 to TRBJ1-2; D remains ambiguous. This CDR3 comprises 13 residues. Between the trimmed V and J ends, which lost 4 bases and 1 base, there was a span of 8 bases. The germline V gene encodes CDR1 SGHNT and CDR2 YYREEE (reference sequence). The CDR3 here is CASSVRINYGYTF. The DNA for the CDR3 is TGTGCCAGCAGCGTACGAATTAACTATGGCTACACCTTC.

The chain carries TRBV18 and TRBJ2-3; D unresolved. Germline CDR1 reads KGHSH; CDR2 reads LQKENI. This CDR3 comprises 14 residues. The V gene lost 3 bases and the J gene lost 4 bases, with 11 bases spanning the gap. CDR3 sequence reads: CASSPFRPPDTQYF. DNA for the CDR3: TGTGCCAGCTCACCTTTCCGACCGCCAGATACGCAGTATTTT. The entire variable domain, with the rest obtained from reference TRBV18 and TRBJ2-3, is as follows: NAGVMQNPRHLVRRRGQEARLRCSPMKGHSHVYWYRQLPEEGLKFMVYLQKENIIDESGMPKERFSAEFPKEGPSILRIQQVVRGDSAAYFCASSPFRPPDTQYFGPGTRLTVL.